Listed below are T cell receptor beta chains from one sample, sequenced in a study of cytotoxic CD8 clonotypes in ibrutinib-treated CLL. Here immunoSEQ multiplex PCR was the method, and the copy in TCRdb shows in-frame clones only, minus some. The sample carries about 140,000 clones, approximately 90% recorded once. This specimen consisted of PBMCs, obtained after 12 months of ibrutinib treatment. These receptors were taken from a human donor with chronic lymphocytic leukemia. Both conserved end residues are part of each CDR3. D genes are given only for firm matches. Clone size appears in some rows only: once, few, many, or a class for an expanded clone.

d_call,v_call,j_call,clone_size,cdr3_aa,cdr3_nt
NA,TRBV5-6,TRBJ1-5,NA,CASSLGPPLDQPQHF,TGTGCCAGCAGCTTGGGTCCTCCCCTGGATCAGCCCCAGCATTTT
NA,TRBV29-1,TRBJ2-7,NA,CSVEDLRQDSYEQYF,TGCAGCGTTGAAGATCTTCGACAGGACTCATACGAGCAGTACTTC
NA,TRBV30,TRBJ1-2,NA,CAWAVTGLGYGYTF,TGTGCCTGGGCCGTTACAGGGTTAGGATACGGCTACACCTTC
TRBD1,TRBV27,TRBJ1-4,NA,CASSSTGGFEKLFF,TGTGCCAGCAGTTCGACAGGGGGCTTTGAAAAACTGTTTTTT
NA,TRBV11-1,TRBJ2-7,NA,CASSLGPQPTYEQYF,TGTGCCAGCAGCTTAGGCCCGCAACCCACCTACGAGCAGTACTTC
NA,TRBV6-5,TRBJ1-5,NA,CASSRTALGNQPQHF,TGTGCCAGCAGCCGGACTGCACTTGGCAATCAGCCCCAGCATTTT
TRBD2,TRBV10-3,TRBJ2-4,NA,CAIRAGATDIQYF,TGTGCCATCAGAGCGGGAGCCACGGACATTCAGTACTTC
TRBD1,TRBV19,TRBJ1-3,NA,CASITRTGPGNTIYF,TGTGCCAGTATAACTAGGACAGGGCCTGGAAACACCATATATTTT
TRBD2,TRBV18,TRBJ2-2,NA,CASSPELADTGELFF,TGTGCCAGCTCACCGGAGCTAGCGGACACCGGGGAGCTGTTTTTT
NA,TRBV6-5,TRBJ2-5,NA,CASRPGPLAGQTQYF,TGTGCCAGCAGACCGGGACCCCTCGCCGGCCAGACCCAGTACTTC
TRBD2,TRBV6-5,TRBJ2-3,once,CASSYLPGLAVDTQYF,TGTGCCAGCAGTTACCTCCCCGGACTAGCGGTAGATACGCAGTATTTT
NA,TRBV2,TRBJ2-5,NA,CASWGQGKETQYF,TGTGCCAGCTGGGGGCAGGGCAAAGAGACCCAGTACTTC
NA,TRBV6-5,TRBJ2-7,NA,CASSAKGEQYF,TGTGCCAGCAGTGCTAAGGGAGAGCAGTACTTC
NA,TRBV28,TRBJ2-7,NA,CASFSRDVTGEQYF,TGTGCCAGCTTCTCTAGAGATGTAACCGGGGAGCAGTACTTC
NA,TRBV7-6,TRBJ2-7,NA,CASSLLGEPWEQYF,TGTGCCAGCAGCTTACTGGGAGAACCTTGGGAGCAGTACTTC
TRBD1,TRBV7-2,TRBJ2-5,NA,CASSADRGQETQYF,TGTGCCAGCAGCGCGGACAGGGGACAAGAGACCCAGTACTTC
TRBD2,TRBV4-3,TRBJ2-7,NA,CASSYQAGESYEQYF,TGCGCCAGCAGCTACCAAGCGGGAGAATCCTACGAGCAGTACTTC
TRBD1,TRBV13,TRBJ2-2,NA,CASTTGTGARGNTGELFF,TGTGCCAGCACAACCGGGACAGGGGCGCGTGGTAACACCGGGGAGCTGTTTTTT
NA,TRBV10-1,TRBJ2-2,NA,CASSEGQGNTGELFF,TGCGCCAGCAGTGAGGGGCAAGGGAACACCGGGGAGCTGTTTTTT
TRBD1,TRBV2,TRBJ1-5,NA,CAISGTGRGSNQPQHF,TGTGCCATCTCAGGGACAGGGAGGGGCAGCAATCAGCCCCAGCATTTT
NA,TRBV2,TRBJ2-2,NA,CASSEERNTGELFF,TGTGCCAGCAGTGAAGAGCGAAACACCGGGGAGCTGTTTTTT
NA,TRBV18,TRBJ2-5,few,CASSRDNLPGETQYF,TGTGCCAGCTCCCGGGACAACCTTCCTGGGGAGACCCAGTACTTC
TRBD2,TRBV18,TRBJ2-7,NA,CASSREVGTSGSVYEQYF,TGTGCCAGCTCGCGCGAGGTAGGGACTAGCGGGAGTGTCTACGAGCAGTACTTC
TRBD1,TRBV7-9,TRBJ2-7,NA,CASSSLEGQGSEEQYF,TGTGCCAGCAGCTCTCTTGAGGGACAGGGCTCCGAGGAGCAGTACTTC
NA,TRBV28,TRBJ2-7,NA,CASSLGRGYYEQYF,TGTGCCAGCAGTTTGGGGAGGGGGTACTACGAGCAGTACTTC
NA,TRBV6-1,TRBJ1-1,NA,CASSERGRDAAAFF,TGTGCCAGCAGTGAACGGGGTAGGGACGCGGCAGCTTTCTTT
TRBD1,TRBV7-9,TRBJ2-7,few,CASRESQGVYEQYF,TGTGCCAGCAGAGAATCACAGGGGGTATACGAGCAGTACTTC
NA,TRBV15,TRBJ2-7,NA,CATSRDIAFGDEQYF,TGTGCCACCAGCAGAGATATTGCCTTCGGGGACGAGCAGTACTTC
TRBD2,TRBV29-1,TRBJ2-7,NA,CSVETSGSRYEQYF,TGCAGCGTCGAAACTAGCGGGAGTAGGTACGAGCAGTACTTC
TRBD2,TRBV9,TRBJ2-1,NA,CASSTTPGLAWNEQFF,TGTGCCAGCAGCACGACCCCGGGACTAGCGTGGAATGAGCAGTTCTTC
NA,TRBV13,TRBJ2-2,NA,CASSLTFTGELFF,TGTGCCAGCAGCTTGACCTTCACCGGGGAGCTGTTTTTT
NA,TRBV7-9,TRBJ2-1,NA,CASSFGATVDEQFF,TGTGCCAGCAGCTTTGGCGCTACGGTCGATGAGCAGTTCTTC
TRBD1,TRBV7-2,TRBJ1-5,NA,CASSSKTGGYQPQHF,TGTGCCAGCAGCTCAAAAACAGGGGGCTATCAGCCCCAGCATTTT
NA,TRBV6-5,TRBJ2-3,NA,CASSYSSGAVTDTQYF,TGTGCCAGCAGTTACTCGTCAGGGGCTGTCACAGATACGCAGTATTTT
NA,TRBV7-9,TRBJ1-1,NA,CASSPGDYTEAFF,TGTGCCAGCAGCCCGGGCGACTACACTGAAGCTTTCTTT
NA,TRBV28,TRBJ2-7,NA,CASSSPGRSSSYEQYF,TGTGCCAGCAGTTCACCGGGACGGTCGAGCTCCTACGAGCAGTACTTC
NA,TRBV19,TRBJ1-5,NA,CASSARVGAEFPQHF,TGTGCCAGTAGTGCACGGGTTGGGGCAGAGTTCCCCCAGCATTTT
TRBD1,TRBV5-1,TRBJ2-7,NA,CASSYSDRVSTPYEQYF,TGCGCCAGCAGCTACTCGGACAGGGTGTCTACCCCCTACGAGCAGTACTTC
TRBD1,TRBV5-1,TRBJ2-7,NA,CASSWTGNRYEQYF,TGCGCCAGCAGCTGGACAGGGAATCGATACGAGCAGTACTTC
NA,TRBV5-1,TRBJ2-5,NA,CASSSPQETQYF,TGCGCCAGCAGCTCCCCCCAAGAGACCCAGTACTTC
NA,TRBV27,TRBJ1-4,NA,CASRGSGKRSEKLFF,TGTGCCAGCAGGGGATCAGGGAAACGAAGCGAAAAACTGTTTTTT
TRBD2,TRBV15,TRBJ2-7,NA,CATSAPGRDHAYEQYF,TGTGCCACCAGCGCTCCGGGGAGGGACCACGCCTACGAGCAGTACTTC
TRBD2,TRBV12-5,TRBJ2-5,once,CASGFLVGRLAGETQYF,TGTGCTAGTGGTTTCCTTGTGGGGCGACTAGCGGGAGAGACCCAGTACTTC
TRBD2,TRBV5-4,TRBJ2-2,NA,CASSRTSGRANTGELFF,TGTGCCAGCAGCAGAACTAGCGGGAGGGCGAACACCGGGGAGCTGTTTTTT
TRBD2,TRBV29-1,TRBJ2-1,NA,CSVAPRGRNEQFF,TGCAGCGTCGCTCCGCGCGGGAGGAATGAGCAGTTCTTC
NA,TRBV6-6,TRBJ2-6,NA,CASSYSNSGANVLTF,TGTGCCAGCAGTTATTCGAACTCTGGGGCCAACGTCCTGACTTTC
TRBD1,TRBV28,TRBJ2-1,NA,CASSRGLIWNEQFF,TGTGCCAGCAGCAGGGGGCTAATTTGGAATGAGCAGTTCTTC
NA,TRBV28,TRBJ1-5,NA,CASSRQPQNQPQHF,TGTGCCAGCTCCCGCCAACCGCAGAATCAGCCCCAGCATTTT
TRBD1,TRBV27,TRBJ1-2,NA,CASSTYRDRADGYTF,TGTGCCAGCAGTACTTACCGGGACAGAGCAGATGGCTACACCTTC
NA,TRBV29-1,TRBJ1-1,few,CSVWTHPEAFF,TGCAGCGTCTGGACTCACCCTGAAGCTTTCTTT
TRBD1,TRBV11-1,TRBJ1-2,NA,CASSFTMGQGSGYTF,TGTGCCAGCAGCTTTACTATGGGACAGGGGAGCGGCTACACCTTC
NA,TRBV30,TRBJ2-3,NA,CAWSGTADTQYF,TGTGCCTGGAGTGGGACGGCAGATACGCAGTATTTT
TRBD2,TRBV7-8,TRBJ2-5,NA,CASSLWVGYSLAGGETQYF,TGTGCCAGCAGCTTATGGGTCGGCTATTCACTAGCGGGAGGAGAGACCCAGTACTTC
TRBD2,TRBV11-3,TRBJ2-3,once,CASSPTSGSGDTQYF,TGTGCCAGCAGCCCAACTAGCGGGAGTGGAGATACGCAGTATTTT